The present T cell receptor beta chain was sequenced within a study of blood T cell repertoires in COVID-19. Across the study: Sites in the United States, Italy and Spain provided acute and convalescent COVID-19 samples. T cells, B-cell-depleted T cells, or PBMCs provided the cDNA or gDNA that served as material.

In the source study's methods: Researchers report that nucleated cell counts were estimated from reference gene primer amplification. The assay was immunoSEQ multiplex PCR, and TCRdb's table has in-frame clones only and misses some. The DNA was the basis for D and trimming; V, J and clone size are from that table. The sample holds around 100,000 clones; around 91% are singletons and the top ten take approximately 29%. The CDR3 totals 15 residues. After removal of 4 bases from V and 2 bases from J, the junction contained 2 bases not matched to a gene. Germline V gene lookup returns CDR1 MDHEN and CDR2 SYDVKM.

The sequenced sample consisted of peripheral blood. J is TRBJ2-5 and V is TRBV28; TRBD2 matches 12 bases. The receptor was isolated from an elderly woman with acute or convalescent COVID-19. The CDR3 DNA follows: TGTGCCAGCAGTTCTAGCGGGGGGGCACAAGAGACCCAGTACTTC. Protein product: CASSSSGGAQETQYF.